These 22 T cell receptor beta chains share one sample of origin, sequenced in a study of beta chain features in type 1 diabetes. Since all of the isolated RNA was reverse transcribed, expressed TCRB transcripts were what got sequenced. Data came from immunoSEQ multiplex PCR; TCRdb stores just in-frame clones and leaves some out. The sample carries under 950,000 clones, roughly a sixth recorded once. The material sequenced was naive CD4+ T cells from blood. Source of these receptors: a woman between 18 and 30 years old in good health.

Comment on this clone: The identical CDR3 is also encoded by other nucleotide sequences in the sample. The chain links TRBV7-8 to TRBJ2-7; no definite D call. V dropped 1 base and J dropped 3 bases, with 7 bases sitting between them. The germline V gene encodes CDR1 SGHVS and CDR2 FQNEAQ. The CDR3 has 13 residues. The CDR3 reads CASSLGRDYEQYF. The CDR3 DNA reads TGTGCCAGCAGCTTAGGGAGAGACTACGAGCAGTACTTC.

Concerning this clone itself: At the DNA level, this CDR3 is encoded by other sequences in the same sample as well. The CDR3 spells CAISELSDTQYF. CDR3 nucleotides: TGTGCCATCAGTGAGTTGTCAGATACGCAGTATTTT. The chain employs TRBV10-3 and TRBJ2-3, with no clear D. The CDR3 loop spans 12 amino acids. The germline CDR1 and CDR2 sequences are ENHRY and SYGVKD. V lost 1 base and J lost 4, with 3 bases in between.

The chain combines TRBV18 with TRBJ2-1; a weak D match, TRBD1 (5 bases). V gave up 10 bases and J gave up 3 bases, with 13 bases separating them. The CDR3 extends over 13 amino acids. Germline V gene sequence: CDR1 KGHSH, CDR2 LQKENI. Here the CDR3 reads CATARGRYNEQFF. The DNA of the CDR3 is TGTGCCACCGCTAGGGGTCGCTACAATGAGCAGTTCTTC.

The genes are TRBV7-9 and TRBJ2-7; D is uncertain. V lost 2 bases, J lost 2 bases, and 16 bases lay in between. Germline V lookup: CDR1 SEHNR, CDR2 FQNEAQ (reference sequence). The CDR3 spans 16 residues. The CDR3 loop is CASSLFSRTTTYEQYF. CDR3 in DNA: TGTGCCAGCAGCTTATTCTCCAGGACCACCACCTACGAGCAGTACTTC.

This clone has just a few counts. V is TRBV4-3 and J is TRBJ2-1; D remains unclear. The germline V gene encodes CDR1 LGHNA and CDR2 YSLEER. The CDR3 contains 14 residues. With 1 base removed from V and 7 bases from J, the gap between germline ends came to 11 bases. The CDR3 nucleotides are TGCGCCAGCAGCCAAGGTCGCCTAGTTAATGAGCAGTTCTTC. Amino acid sequence: CASSQGRLVNEQFF.

This chain connects TRBV7-2 to TRBJ2-7; 8 positions agree with TRBD1. Germline V gene lookup returns CDR1 SGHTA and CDR2 FQGNSA. The CDR3 consists of 16 residues. Trimming at V came to 1 base and at J to 7 bases, leaving 12 bases not matched to a gene. CDR3 region: CASSLVYIGRGQEQYF. Here the CDR3 DNA reads TGTGCCAGCAGCTTAGTCTATATAGGCAGGGGGCAGGAGCAGTACTTC.

This clone was observed a handful of times. V and J are TRBV9 and TRBJ1-1; possible D gene TRBD1, 6 bases. CDR3 length equals 12 residues. The germline V gene has CDR1 SGDLS and CDR2 YYNGEE. V lost 3 bases, J lost 11 bases, and 14 bases lay in between. CDR3 coding DNA: TGTGCCAGCAGCGCGGTTACAGGGAATGCTTTCTTT. The encoded protein is CASSAVTGNAFF.

V is TRBV19 and J is TRBJ1-3; D ambiguous. The V end was cut by 3 bases, the J end by 5 bases, with 8 bases between. Per germline, CDR1 LNHDA and CDR2 SQIVND (reference sequence). The CDR3 totals 13 residues. This chain's CDR3 is CASSIDGRNTIYF. CDR3 bases: TGTGCCAGTAGTATCGATGGGCGAAACACCATATATTTT.

This chain connects TRBV28 to TRBJ2-5; 9 nucleotides align to TRBD2. The CDR3 runs 14 residues. Looked up from germline, CDR1 is MDHEN and CDR2 is SYDVKM. Germline trimming cut 8 bases from V and 5 bases from J; bases unmatched to any gene: 9. CDR3 region: CASAGGPGLETQYF. CDR3 coding DNA: TGTGCCAGCGCGGGAGGGCCGGGGTTGGAGACCCAGTACTTC. The full variable domain, completed using reference TRBV28 and TRBJ2-5, is DVKVTQSSRYLVKRTGEKVFLECVQDMDHENMFWYRQDPGLGLRLIYFSYDVKMKEKGDIPEGYSVSREKKERFSLILESASTNQTSMYLCASAGGPGLETQYFGPGTRLLVL.

The table lists this clone with a few counts. The V call is TRBV7-2, the J call TRBJ2-7; D might be TRBD1 or TRBD2, each matching 6 bases. From germline, CDR1 is SGHTA and CDR2 FQGNSA. The CDR3 length is 16 residues. V was clipped by 5 bases and J by 6 bases, with 23 bases between them. CDR3 loop: CASSPTGAPSTGEQYF. CDR3 DNA sequence: TGTGCCAGCAGCCCAACGGGGGCGCCCAGTACGGGCGAGCAGTACTTC.

This clone has more than one count but fewer than ten. The V gene is TRBV29-1, the J gene TRBJ2-3, with TRBD2 matching 7 bases. CDR1 SQVTM and CDR2 ANQGSEA come from the germline V gene. V was clipped by 1 base and J by 0 bases; unmatched bases: 4. The length of the CDR3 is 15 residues. CDR3 residues: CSVEGASGSTDTQYF. CDR3 in DNA: TGCAGCGTTGAAGGGGCTAGCGGAAGCACAGATACGCAGTATTTT.

This clone was counted only a few times. The chain couples TRBV7-9 to TRBJ1-2, with D perhaps matching TRBD1 (6 bases). Trimming took 8 bases from V and 6 from J, leaving 13 bases between them. The germline gives CDR1 SEHNR, CDR2 FQNEAQ (reference sequence). CDR3 size: 12 residues. The CDR3 here is CASVRGLDGYTF. In DNA, the CDR3 is TGTGCCAGCGTCAGGGGTCTGGATGGCTACACCTTC.

In this sample, this clone turned up a few times. V and J are TRBV4-3 and TRBJ2-7, with 11 bases matching TRBD2. The CDR3 spans 17 residues. Germline V lookup: CDR1 LGHNA, CDR2 YSLEER. Trimming at V came to 0 bases and at J to 3 bases, leaving 7 bases not matched to a gene. CDR3 coding DNA: TGCGCCAGCAGCCAAGAATATCTGCTAGCGGGAGGCTACGAGCAGTACTTC. Amino acid sequence: CASSQEYLLAGGYEQYF.

This clone was seen a handful of times. The chain is built from TRBV28 and TRBJ1-5, with 10 bases lining up with TRBD1. This CDR3 contains 16 residues. V lost 8 bases to trimming and J lost 2 bases; unmatched junction nucleotides: 9. Germline loops: CDR1 MDHEN, CDR2 SYDVKM. The CDR3 DNA sequence: TGTGCCAGCTGGGGCGGGGGGACAGGGGGCAATCAGCCCCAGCATTTT. Residues: CASWGGGTGGNQPQHF.

The chain is built from TRBV5-6 and TRBJ2-2, with D perhaps TRBD1 (6 bases). Germline V gene data show CDR1 as SGHDT and CDR2 as YYEEEE. With 4 bases removed from V and 4 bases from J, the gap between germline ends came to 20 bases. This CDR3 is 17 amino acids long. The CDR3 bases are TGTGCCAGCAGCGTGGACAGACAACTCTCTGGCACCGGGGAGCTGTTTTTT. Translated: CASSVDRQLSGTGELFF.

The V call is TRBV18, the J call TRBJ1-3; D remains unclear. This CDR3 spans 16 amino acids. Trimming took 2 bases from V and 2 from J, leaving 13 bases between them. Germline V gene data show CDR1 as KGHSH and CDR2 as LQKENI. The CDR3 sequence: CASSPVLSGPGNTIYF. CDR3 nucleotide sequence: TGTGCCAGCTCACCAGTCCTAAGTGGGCCTGGAAACACCATATATTTT.

Concerning this clone: The junction and the germline gene differ at one end; a read error may be behind it. This rearrangement joins TRBV7-2 to TRBJ2-5, with 12 bases lining up with TRBD2. CDR1 and CDR2 from the germline V gene are SGHTA and FQGNSA. The CDR3 consists of 16 residues. The CDR3 is CASSLAVGLAGRTTDF. Written as DNA, the CDR3 is TGTGCCAGCAGCTTAGCTGTTGGACTAGCGGGAAGGACGACGGACTTC.

There are a few counts of this clone. This chain links TRBV19 with TRBJ2-2; D unresolved. Looked up from germline, CDR1 is LNHDA and CDR2 is SQIVND (reference sequence). The CDR3 loop spans 13 amino acids. V lost 4 bases to trimming and J lost 8 bases, with 11 bases between them. The DNA for the CDR3 is TGTGCCAGTAGTACCCCTGAATCAGGGGAGCTGTTTTTT. Translated, it gives CASSTPESGELFF.

This rearrangement joins TRBV7-2 to TRBJ2-3; 12 bases match TRBD2. The CDR3 extends over 15 amino acids. The V gene end was trimmed by 0 bases and the J gene end by 10 bases; junction bases not matched to a gene: 5. Germline V lookup: CDR1 SGHTA, CDR2 FQGNSA. The CDR3 spells CASSLAKTSGRAQYF. DNA of the CDR3: TGTGCCAGCAGCTTAGCGAAGACTAGCGGGAGAGCGCAGTATTTT.

This clone showed up just a few times. The V call is TRBV25-1, the J call TRBJ2-5; 8 nucleotides align to TRBD1. Germline values: CDR1 MGHDK, CDR2 SYGVNS. V lost 3 bases, J lost 5 bases, and 5 bases stayed unmatched. The CDR3 extends over 14 amino acids. CDR3 amino acids: CASSDTGGGETQYF. CDR3 bases: TGTGCCAGCAGTGATACAGGGGGTGGTGAGACCCAGTACTTC.

V and J are TRBV5-4 and TRBJ2-7; TRBD1 aligns across 9 bases. Trimming at V came to 3 bases and at J to 4 bases, leaving 5 bases not matched to a gene. The CDR3 contains 14 residues. Germline CDR1 reads SGHNT; CDR2 reads YYREEE (reference sequence). CDR3 coding DNA: TGTGCCAGCAGCTGGAGGGGACAGGGTTACGAGCAGTACTTC. Translation: CASSWRGQGYEQYF.

With respect to this clone: Distinct nucleotide sequences in the sample also encode this CDR3. The chain couples TRBV9 to TRBJ2-2; 11 nucleotides match TRBD2. From germline, CDR1 is SGDLS and CDR2 YYNGEE. J gave up 5 bases and V 4 bases, and 4 bases lay outside the gene matches. The CDR3 consists of 15 residues. Here the CDR3 reads CASSPRTSGTGELFF. The CDR3 DNA reads as TGTGCCAGCAGCCCTAGGACTAGCGGGACCGGGGAGCTGTTTTTT. The complete variable domain, with remaining parts taken from reference TRBV9 and TRBJ2-2, reads DSGVTQTPKHLITATGQRVTLRCSPRSGDLSVYWYQQSLDQGLQFLIQYYNGEERAKGNILERFSAQQFPDLHSELNLSSLELGDSALYFCASSPRTSGTGELFFGEGSRLTVL.